The 14 T cell receptor beta chains below were found in one sample sequenced in a study of early T cells in non-severe SARS-CoV-2 infection. TCRdb fed the 5' RACE reads into MiXCR, producing one record per CDR3 protein. The sample has 100,000 to 130,000 distinct CDR3 sequences; 9.5% to 13% are singletons. The sequenced material came from whole blood. The receptors originated from an adult who was a healthcare worker with PCR-confirmed SARS-CoV-2 infection or an uninfected control (not recorded which).

This clonotype appeared many times. J is TRBJ2-3 and V is TRBV11-2; D remains unclear. Germline V gene sequence: CDR1 SGHAT, CDR2 FQNNGV. This CDR3 has 13 amino acids. The V and J ends lost 0 bases and 7 bases respectively, with 8 bases between them. DNA of the CDR3: TGTGCCAGCAGCTTAGAGTCGCCCAATACGCAGTATTTT. Residues: CASSLESPNTQYF.

A few counts support this clonotype. The chain recombines TRBV27 with TRBJ2-7, with TRBD2 matching 7 bases. There are 15 residues in the CDR3. The trim removed 6 bases at V and 2 bases at J, leaving 10 bases unmatched. Germline CDR1 MNHEY, CDR2 SMNVEV (reference sequence). CDR3 loop: CASSPRRGSTYEQYF. In nucleotides, the CDR3 is TGTGCCAGCAGCCCCCGGCGGGGGTCGACCTACGAGCAGTACTTC.

The chain uses TRBV30 and TRBJ1-1; D is perhaps TRBD1 (6 bases). This CDR3 region has 17 residues. Germline lookup yields CDR1 GTSNPN and CDR2 SVGIG (reference sequence). Trimming left V 0 bases short and J 1 base short, with 18 bases between. CDR3 bases: TGTGCCTGGAGTGTATTCGTACAGGGAGTTACGAACACTGAAGCTTTCTTT. The encoded protein is CAWSVFVQGVTNTEAFF.

This clonotype was seen a handful of times. The chain carries TRBV7-9 and TRBJ2-4; 14 bases are shared with TRBD2. This CDR3 comprises 14 residues. The germline V gene has CDR1 SEHNR and CDR2 FQNEAQ (reference sequence). The CDR3 bases are TGTGCGGCTGGGACTAGCGGGGGCAAAAACATTCAGTACTTC. Encoded protein: CAAGTSGGKNIQYF. The entire variable domain, with the rest obtained from reference TRBV7-9 and TRBJ2-4, is as follows: DTGVSQNPRHKITKRGQNVTFRCDPISEHNRLYWYRQTLGQGPEFLTYFQNEAQLEKSRLLSDRFSAERPKGSFSTLEIQRTEQGDSAMYLCAAGTSGGKNIQYFGAGTRLSVL.

V usage is TRBV7-9 and J usage is TRBJ1-6; D is ambiguous. V lost 8 bases to trimming and J lost 14 bases, with 13 bases between them. The V gene's germline CDR1 is SEHNR and CDR2 FQNEAQ (reference sequence). The CDR3 has 11 residues. CDR3 loop: CASGPTGSLHF. The CDR3 coding sequence is TGTGCCAGCGGCCCCACCGGGTCCCTCCACTTT.

This clonotype came up a few times. The chain recombines TRBV4-1 with TRBJ1-6; D gene ambiguous. Trimming took 0 bases from V and 6 from J, leaving 9 bases between them. CDR3 length: 15 amino acids. CDR1 is MGHRA and CDR2 is YSYEKL in the germline V gene. Here the CDR3 reads CASSQDWPLNSPLHF. Here the CDR3 DNA reads TGCGCCAGCAGCCAAGATTGGCCCCTTAATTCACCCCTCCACTTT.

This clonotype was seen more than once but under ten times. The chain has TRBV29-1 and TRBJ1-2; TRBD1 might be the D (5 bases). The CDR3 is made up of 13 amino acids. The germline V gene encodes CDR1 SQVTM and CDR2 ANQGSEA. With 7 bases removed from V and 5 bases from J, the gap between germline ends came to 17 bases. The CDR3 sequence: CSANISPGYGYTF. The CDR3 bases are TGCAGCGCCAACATAAGCCCAGGGTATGGCTACACCTTC. Together with reference TRBV29-1 and TRBJ1-2, the CDR3 gives the full variable domain: SAVISQKPSRDICQRGTSLTIQCQVDSQVTMMFWYRQQPGQSLTLIATANQGSEATYESGFVIDKFPISRPNLTFSTLTVSNMSPEDSSIYLCSANISPGYGYTFGSGTRLTVV.

The genes are TRBV4-1 and TRBJ1-1, with a weak D call TRBD1 (5 bases). Germline loops: CDR1 MGHRA, CDR2 YSYEKL. The CDR3 runs 13 residues. V was pared by 4 bases and J by 10 bases, with 16 bases between. The CDR3: CASSPGTGVGAFF. The CDR3 DNA is TGCGCCAGCAGCCCTGGGACGGGCGTTGGAGCTTTCTTT.

At least ten counts were recorded for this clonotype. The chain is built from TRBV18 and TRBJ2-7; either TRBD1 or TRBD2 may fit D (6 bases each). V lost 3 bases to trimming and J lost 5 bases, with 14 bases between them. The CDR3 runs 14 residues. Germline V gene data show CDR1 as KGHSH and CDR2 as LQKENI. Here the CDR3 reads CASSPAGEEDEQYF. In DNA, the CDR3 is TGTGCCAGCTCACCGGCAGGGGAGGAGGACGAGCAGTACTTC.

This clonotype was seen more than once but under ten times. V and J are TRBV5-1 and TRBJ1-1; a possible D gene is TRBD1 (5 bases). V dropped 1 base and J dropped 10 bases, with 20 bases sitting between them. The length of the CDR3 is 15 residues. Per the germline V gene, CDR1 is SGHRS and CDR2 is YFSETQ. DNA of the CDR3: TGCGCCAGCAGCTTGCTTGGGGCCGGGGAAAGTGTAGCTTTCTTT. Translating gives CASSLLGAGESVAFF.

The table lists this clonotype with many counts. V gene TRBV7-9 combines with J gene TRBJ2-4, with 12 bases that match TRBD2. This CDR3 region has 20 residues. Germline V gives CDR1 SEHNR, CDR2 FQNEAQ (reference sequence). The J segment lost 0 bases and the V segment lost 5 bases, leaving 14 bases of the junction unmatched. CDR3 sequence: CASSPGTSGPKRLAKNIQYF. CDR3 nucleotides: TGTGCCAGCAGCCCCGGGACTAGCGGGCCTAAACGTCTAGCCAAAAACATTCAGTACTTC.

The chain is built from TRBV29-1 and TRBJ2-7, with 8 nucleotides matching TRBD1. The CDR3 extends over 12 amino acids. Per the germline V gene, CDR1 is SQVTM and CDR2 is ANQGSEA. The V and J ends lost 7 bases and 1 base, in that order; junction bases with no gene match: 3. DNA of the CDR3: TGCAGCGCCAGGGGGCTTTCCTACGAGCAGTACTTC. Protein product: CSARGLSYEQYF.

A few counts support this clonotype. This chain joins TRBV27 and TRBJ2-7; 10 bases fit TRBD1. Germline trimming cut 6 bases from V and 1 base from J; bases unmatched to any gene: 6. Looked up from germline, CDR1 is MNHEY and CDR2 is SMNVEV (reference sequence). The CDR3 is 15 residues long. CDR3 nucleotides: TGTGCCAGCAGCCTGACAGGGGGCAAATCCTACGAGCAGTACTTC. The encoded protein is CASSLTGGKSYEQYF.

In this sample, this clonotype turned up many times. The chain employs TRBV20-1 and TRBJ1-1; no firm D call. Trimming took off 5 bases at V and 2 bases at J, with 15 bases between the two ends. The germline gives CDR1 DFQATT, CDR2 SNEGSKA (reference sequence). This CDR3 comprises 14 residues. CDR3 region: CSARDSRINTEAFF. DNA for the CDR3: TGCAGTGCTCGGGATTCCAGGATAAACACTGAAGCTTTCTTT.